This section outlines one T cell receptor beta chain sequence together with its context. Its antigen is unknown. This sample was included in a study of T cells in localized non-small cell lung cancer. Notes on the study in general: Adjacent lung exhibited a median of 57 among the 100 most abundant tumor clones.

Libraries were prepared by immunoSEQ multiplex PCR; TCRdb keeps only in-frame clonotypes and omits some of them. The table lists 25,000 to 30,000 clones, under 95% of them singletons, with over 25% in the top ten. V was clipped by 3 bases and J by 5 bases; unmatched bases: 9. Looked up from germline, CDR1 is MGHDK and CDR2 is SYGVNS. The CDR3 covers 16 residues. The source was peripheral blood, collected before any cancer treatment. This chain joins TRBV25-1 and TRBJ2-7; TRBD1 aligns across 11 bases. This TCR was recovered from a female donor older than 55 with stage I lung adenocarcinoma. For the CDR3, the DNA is TGTGCCAGCAGTGACCCCAACCGGGACAGGGGGAACGAGCAGTACTTC. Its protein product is CASSDPNRDRGNEQYF.